These 27 T cell receptor beta chains were all obtained from the same sample, sequenced in a study of CD8 T cells in Susac syndrome (dated by TCRdb to the late 2010s). Library method: the immunoSEQ multiplex PCR assay. RNA was extracted using the RNeasy kit, and roughly 0.5 to 1 microgram was reverse transcribed with random hexamers. TCRdb cleaned the public reads at Q25 with fastp, built clones with MiXCR and kept in-frame beta chains. Rows with a matching CDR3 protein are joined into one entry that keeps the most common DNA and genes. The sample table contains about 300,000 distinct CDR3 sequences; only one count was recorded for approximately 90% of them. The ten largest clones represent around 0.18% of the sample. The specimen was CD8+ T cells from PBMCs. The origin of the receptors is a human donor with multiple sclerosis.

The rearrangement links TRBV15 to TRBJ2-1; 10 nucleotides agree with TRBD2. CDR1 is LNHNV, CDR2 YYDKDF, per germline (reference sequence). This CDR3 has 16 residues. With V trimmed by 0 bases and J by 3 bases, 2 bases remained unmatched. The CDR3 spells CATSRESGGVYNEQFF. The CDR3 DNA reads TGTGCCACCAGCAGAGAAAGCGGGGGGGTCTACAATGAGCAGTTCTTC. Based on the CDR3 plus reference TRBV15 and TRBJ2-1, the full variable domain is DAMVIQNPRYQVTQFGKPVTLSCSQTLNHNVMYWYQQKSSQAPKLLFHYYDKDFNNEADTPDNFQSRRPNTSFCFLDIRSPGLGDTAMYLCATSRESGGVYNEQFFGPGTRLTVL.

The chain is built from TRBV7-9 and TRBJ2-2, with D unresolved. V lost 5 bases and J lost 2, with 9 bases in between. The CDR3 length is 14 residues. CDR1 is SEHNR and CDR2 is FQNEAQ in the germline V gene (reference sequence). CDR3 region: CASSLPTNTGELFF. CDR3 coding DNA: TGTGCCAGCAGCCTCCCCACTAACACCGGGGAGCTGTTTTTT.

The chain is built from TRBV20-1 and TRBJ2-1; D is undetermined. V lost 3 bases to trimming and J lost 7 bases, with 13 bases between them. This CDR3 is 13 amino acids long. The germline V gene encodes CDR1 DFQATT and CDR2 SNEGSKA (reference sequence). CDR3 bases: TGCAGTGCTAGGGTCTCTATGAGGAATGAGCAGTTCTTC. Amino acid sequence: CSARVSMRNEQFF.

This clonotype showed up just once. The chain couples TRBV19 to TRBJ2-1, with D hard to call. From germline, CDR1 is LNHDA and CDR2 SQIVND (reference sequence). The CDR3 extends over 13 amino acids. V lost 2 bases and J lost 3, with 5 bases in between. The CDR3 protein is CASSINSYNEQFF. In DNA form, the CDR3 reads TGTGCCAGTAGTATAAATAGCTACAATGAGCAGTTCTTC.

This clonotype was found a few times. This chain connects TRBV7-2 to TRBJ2-3; D is possibly TRBD2 (6 bases). Looked up from germline, CDR1 is SGHTA and CDR2 is FQGNSA. Trimming left V 1 base short and J 6 bases short, with 11 bases between. The CDR3 consists of 14 residues. CDR3 residues: CASSLVGGGDTQYF. The CDR3 nucleotides are TGTGCCAGCAGCTTAGTCGGGGGTGGGGATACGCAGTATTTT.

The rearrangement uses TRBV19 and TRBJ2-3; 14 bases agree with TRBD2. There are 19 residues in the CDR3. V lost 0 bases to trimming and J lost 6 bases; unmatched junction nucleotides: 11. Germline V gene data show CDR1 as LNHDA and CDR2 as SQIVND (reference sequence). The CDR3 sequence is CASSIEGTSGSGGADTQYF. CDR3 DNA: TGTGCCAGTAGTATAGAGGGGACTAGCGGGAGTGGGGGCGCCGATACGCAGTATTTT.

V is TRBV5-1 and J is TRBJ1-1, with TRBD1 matching 9 bases. Germline assignment: CDR1 SGHRS and CDR2 YFSETQ. J lost 6 bases, V lost 7 bases, and 16 bases had no gene match. There are 16 residues in the CDR3. This chain's CDR3 is CASSRTGDPSMPEAFF. The DNA for the CDR3 is TGCGCCAGCTCCCGGACAGGGGATCCGAGTATGCCTGAAGCTTTCTTT.

The J gene is TRBJ2-1, the V gene TRBV6-6; no clear D. The CDR3 is made up of 14 amino acids. The germline V and J ends were trimmed by 0 bases and 5 bases, with 8 bases remaining between them. Looked up from germline, CDR1 is MNHNY and CDR2 is SVGAGI (reference sequence). The CDR3 region has the DNA TGTGCCAGCAGTTACTCGGACGGTCACAATGAGCAGTTCTTC. This gives the protein CASSYSDGHNEQFF.

This clonotype was observed once. The V call is TRBV20-1, the J call TRBJ2-5; TRBD2 agrees at 11 bases. Germline CDR1 is DFQATT and CDR2 is SNEGSKA (reference sequence). CDR3 length equals 15 residues. The V and J ends lost 0 bases and 5 bases, in that order; junction bases with no gene match: 5. The CDR3 DNA follows: TGCAGTGCTAGAGATCACGTAGCGGGAGGGGAGACCCAGTACTTC. Its protein product is CSARDHVAGGETQYF.

J is TRBJ2-2 and V is TRBV9, with D maybe TRBD2 (6 bases). The CDR3 loop spans 13 amino acids. Germline V gene data show CDR1 as SGDLS and CDR2 as YYNGEE. Trimming removed 0 bases from V and 7 bases from J, with 7 bases in between. The CDR3, as DNA: TGTGCCAGCAGCGTAGACGGGGGCGGGGAGCTGTTTTTT. The encoded protein is CASSVDGGGELFF. Drawing the rest from reference TRBV9 and TRBJ2-2, the complete variable domain is DSGVTQTPKHLITATGQRVTLRCSPRSGDLSVYWYQQSLDQGLQFLIQYYNGEERAKGNILERFSAQQFPDLHSELNLSSLELGDSALYFCASSVDGGGELFFGEGSRLTVL.

This clonotype was detected many times. The chain is built from TRBV5-8 and TRBJ1-1; D gene uncertain. This CDR3 comprises 11 residues. Trimming removed 3 bases from V and 1 base from J, with 1 base in between. The germline CDR1 and CDR2 sequences are SGHTS and YDEGEE. CDR3 loop: CASSWNTEAFF. CDR3 bases: TGTGCCAGCAGCTGGAACACTGAAGCTTTCTTT.

The chain joins TRBV6-2 or TRBV6-3 to TRBJ1-5, with TRBD1 matching over 10 bases. Germline V gene data show CDR1 as MNHEY and CDR2 as SVGEGT. Losses at the gene ends were 9 bases for V and 2 bases for J; bases not matched to a gene: 10. The CDR3 consists of 16 residues. The CDR3 loop reads CARKSTGGEGNQPQHF. The CDR3 DNA is TGTGCCAGGAAGTCGACAGGGGGCGAGGGCAATCAGCCCCAGCATTTT.

The chain combines TRBV9 with TRBJ1-1; TRBD1 is a possible D gene (5 bases). CDR1 and CDR2 (germline): SGDLS, YYNGEE. V was trimmed by 0 bases and J by 3 bases, leaving 12 bases between them. The CDR3 spans 15 residues. The chain's CDR3 is CASSVDGGGYTEAFF. CDR3 nucleotide sequence: TGTGCCAGCAGCGTAGATGGGGGTGGATACACTGAAGCTTTCTTT.

The chain has TRBV25-1 and TRBJ2-7; D is unresolved. CDR1 is MGHDK, CDR2 SYGVNS, per germline. The length of the CDR3 is 17 residues. V dropped 5 bases and J dropped 3 bases, with 23 bases sitting between them. The CDR3, as DNA: TGTGCCAGCAGTCCTTCCGTTGTTCATCCGGGCGGCTACGAGCAGTACTTC. This translates into CASSPSVVHPGGYEQYF.

This chain links TRBV13 with TRBJ2-3; 9 bases are shared with TRBD1. The CDR3 loop spans 14 amino acids. The trim removed 5 bases at V and 6 bases at J, leaving 6 bases unmatched. Germline CDR1 reads PRHDT; CDR2 reads FYEKMQ (reference sequence). The CDR3: CASSTRTGADTQYF. In nucleotides, the CDR3 is TGTGCCAGCAGCACTCGGACAGGGGCCGATACGCAGTATTTT.

This sequence joins TRBV27 and TRBJ2-2, with D possibly matching TRBD1 (6 bases). Germline loops: CDR1 MNHEY, CDR2 SMNVEV (reference sequence). Trimming pared 6 bases from V and 5 bases from J, leaving 16 bases between. This CDR3 is 15 amino acids long. The CDR3 DNA is TGTGCCAGCAGAACCGGGACAAGAGAGACCGGGGAGCTGTTTTTT. Translating it yields CASRTGTRETGELFF.

This chain connects TRBV19 to TRBJ1-5; tentative D call: TRBD1 (5 bases). The CDR3 contains 15 residues. V was clipped by 3 bases and J by 3 bases, with 12 bases between them. Germline V CDR1 and CDR2: LNHDA, SQIVND (reference sequence). CDR3 amino acids: CASSIRGASNQPQHF. The CDR3 DNA reads as TGTGCCAGTAGTATTAGAGGGGCCTCCAATCAGCCCCAGCATTTT.

The V call is TRBV29-1, the J call TRBJ2-1; D may be TRBD1 (6 bases). The CDR3 runs to 15 residues. The germline V and J ends were trimmed by 3 bases and 3 bases, with 15 bases remaining between them. The germline V gene encodes CDR1 SQVTM and CDR2 ANQGSEA. CDR3 DNA: TGCAGCGTTGAGAAAGGAACAGGGAGCTACAATGAGCAGTTCTTC. It encodes CSVEKGTGSYNEQFF.

This chain joins TRBV25-1 and TRBJ2-2, with 8 bases fitting TRBD1. The ends lost 5 bases at V and 6 bases at J; junction bases unmatched: 5. Per the germline V gene, CDR1 is MGHDK and CDR2 is SYGVNS. This CDR3 has 14 amino acids. The CDR3 bases are TGTGCCAGCAGTCGACAGGGGCCGGCCGGGGAGCTGTTTTTT. Its protein is CASSRQGPAGELFF. The variable domain in full, with the rest retrieved from reference TRBV25-1 and TRBJ2-2, is EADIYQTPRYLVIGTGKKITLECSQTMGHDKMYWYQQDPGMELHLIHYSYGVNSTEKGDLSSESTVSRIRTEHFPLTLESARPSHTSQYLCASSRQGPAGELFFGEGSRLTVL.

V usage is TRBV4-3 and J usage is TRBJ2-1, with a tentative D call TRBD2 (5 bases). The V end lost 0 bases, the J end lost 7 bases, and 10 bases lay between the germline ends. Germline CDR1 LGHNA, CDR2 YSLEER. This CDR3 spans 14 amino acids. In DNA form, the CDR3 reads TGCGCCAGCAGCCAAGACCCCGGGGAGAATGAGCAGTTCTTC. Translating gives CASSQDPGENEQFF.

This clonotype has only one observation. The rearrangement uses TRBV29-1 and TRBJ1-1; 8 positions match TRBD1. The trim removed 5 bases at V and 4 bases at J, leaving 9 bases unmatched. The germline CDR1 and CDR2 sequences are SQVTM and ANQGSEA. This CDR3 region has 14 residues. The CDR3 region is CSVPHRGLSTEAFF. The CDR3 coding sequence is TGCAGCGTTCCCCACAGGGGGTTGAGCACTGAAGCTTTCTTT. The full variable domain, rest sourced from reference TRBV29-1 and TRBJ1-1, is SAVISQKPSRDICQRGTSLTIQCQVDSQVTMMFWYRQQPGQSLTLIATANQGSEATYESGFVIDKFPISRPNLTFSTLTVSNMSPEDSSIYLCSVPHRGLSTEAFFGQGTRLTVV.

The rearrangement links TRBV12-3 or TRBV12-4 to TRBJ1-1; D perhaps matches TRBD1 (5 bases). V lost 4 bases and J lost 1, with 16 bases in between. This CDR3 contains 16 residues. The CDR3 spells CASSSARWGENTEAFF. CDR3 nucleotide sequence: TGTGCCAGCAGTTCCGCTAGGTGGGGGGAGAACACTGAAGCTTTCTTT.

V and J are TRBV14 and TRBJ2-1; D might be TRBD2 (6 bases). The CDR3 is made up of 14 amino acids. Germline-derived CDR1 and CDR2 are SGHDN and FVKESK. The V end lost 5 bases, the J end lost 5 bases, and 13 bases lay between the germline ends. The CDR3 DNA follows: TGTGCCAGCAGCAGACCCGGGACTGACAATGAGCAGTTCTTC. As protein: CASSRPGTDNEQFF.

About this clonotype: A junction boundary mismatches the germline segment, possibly from a read error. The V and J genes are TRBV12-3 or TRBV12-4 and TRBJ2-7, with D maybe TRBD1 (6 bases). The CDR3 contains 12 residues. CDR3 protein: CTSSHRAYEQYF. CDR3 bases: TGTACCAGCAGCCACAGGGCCTACGAGCAGTACTTC.

The V and J genes are TRBV7-2 and TRBJ1-2, with 10 bases that match TRBD1. This CDR3 spans 16 amino acids. With 5 bases clipped from V and 4 bases from J, the junction kept 10 bases outside the gene matches. Germline assignment: CDR1 SGHTA and CDR2 FQGNSA. CDR3 sequence: CASSAPRTGGSYGYTF. The CDR3 DNA follows: TGTGCCAGCAGCGCTCCAAGGACAGGGGGATCCTATGGCTACACCTTC.

The chain links TRBV6-5 to TRBJ2-5, with D hard to call. This CDR3 comprises 12 residues. The germline V gene has CDR1 MNHEY and CDR2 SVGAGI. Trimming stripped 2 bases from V and 6 bases from J, with 7 bases between. The CDR3 region is CASSYDGKTQYF. DNA of the CDR3: TGTGCCAGCAGTTACGACGGAAAGACCCAGTACTTC.

V and J are TRBV14 and TRBJ1-2; no definite D call. V was pared by 2 bases and J by 5 bases, with 6 bases between. The CDR3 is made up of 12 amino acids. Germline lookup yields CDR1 SGHDN and CDR2 FVKESK. CDR3 protein: CASSQSWYGYTF. DNA for the CDR3: TGTGCCAGCAGCCAAAGTTGGTATGGCTACACCTTC.